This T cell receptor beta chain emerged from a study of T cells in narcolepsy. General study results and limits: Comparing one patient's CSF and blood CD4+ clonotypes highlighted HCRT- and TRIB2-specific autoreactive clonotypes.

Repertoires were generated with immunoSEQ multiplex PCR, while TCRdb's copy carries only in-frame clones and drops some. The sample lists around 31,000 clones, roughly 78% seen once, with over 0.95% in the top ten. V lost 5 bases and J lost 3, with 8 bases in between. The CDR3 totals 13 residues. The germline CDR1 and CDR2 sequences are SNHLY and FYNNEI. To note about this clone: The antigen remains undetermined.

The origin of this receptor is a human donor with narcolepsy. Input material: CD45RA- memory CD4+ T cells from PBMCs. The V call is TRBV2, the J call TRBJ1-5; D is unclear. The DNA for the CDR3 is TGTGCCAGCAGTCCTCAGGCCAATCAGCCCCAGCATTTT. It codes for CASSPQANQPQHF.